This T cell receptor (beta chain) was recovered during a study of regulatory T cells in long-lasting Graves disease. Time point given: newly diagnosed GD, antithyroid drugs for less than 3 months. TCR sequences were obtained from RNA taken from PBMCs. Trimming took 3 bases from V and 0 from J; bases not matched to a gene: 8. The germline V gene has CDR1 SGDLS and CDR2 YYNGEE. This CDR3 is 18 amino acids long. Investigators prepared the TCR beta libraries by applying iRepertoire HTBI primers and Arm-PCR of CDR3 regions. In TCRdb, the multiplex PCR reads were re-called with MiXCR into one record per CDR3 protein. The top ten hold over 15% of the sample, which has about 470,000 distinct CDR3 sequences, under 15% seen once. These data were likewise used in another study, on T cells in Graves' hyperthyroidism and ophthalmopathy.

This TCR was recovered from a young woman with Graves disease. The chain has TRBV9 and TRBJ2-2, with 10 positions matching TRBD2. This material consisted of peripheral blood mononuclear cells (PBMCs), taken at new diagnosis, from a patient treated with antithyroid drugs. CDR3 protein: CASSGRASGRANTGELFF. The CDR3 DNA sequence: TGTGCCAGCAGCGGAAGGGCTAGCGGGAGAGCGAACACCGGGGAGCTGTTTTTT.